The entry below gives a single T cell receptor (beta chain) sequence along with its context. Its antigen remains undetermined. There are no base qualities to consult, and no much larger clone falls within one base. TCRbeta CDR3 regions were amplified from genomic DNA using the immunoSEQ Assay, a bias-controlled multiplex PCR. The study's own analysis went as follows. The number of nucleated cells in each sample was estimated from the amplification of reference gene primers within the assay. Sequence reads were collapsed and filtered to measure the absolute abundance of every unique TCRbeta CDR3 rearrangement. Productive Simpson clonality was computed per sample as the square root of Simpson's diversity index over productive rearrangements. This is the immuneACCESS table as TCRdb keeps it, with only in-frame sequences that have V and J called. A part of the clones is gone; compared with another copy, unresolved V genes explain less than half, and the rest is unexplained. V, J and clone size are those of that table, while D and trimming were read from the DNA. A total of 300,000 to 350,000 clones appear in this sample, 88% of them only once. Around 5% of the sample is in the top ten clones.

Participants in the prospective study were aged roughly 18 to 100 years, lived in under 30 United States geographic areas, and enrolled through a virtual design. In the prospective study, participants were assigned to cohorts based on the clinical history participants reported in a screening survey and a study questionnaire. Recovered participants in ImmuneRACE Cohort 3 were defined by two consecutive negative NP/OP PCR tests, clearance by a healthcare professional, or resolution of symptoms. Each participant in the prospective study had whole blood, serum and a nasopharyngeal or oropharyngeal swab collected by mobile phlebotomists. Participants in the prospective study had the option to provide additional blood draws and questionnaires over a roughly 2-month period. Before DNA extraction, blood samples from the prospective study were shipped at room temperature or frozen. These data originate in a study of blood T cell repertoires in COVID-19 (TCRdb year 2020). Notes on the research overall: Samples covering the acute and convalescent phases of COVID-19 were provided by collaborators in the United States, Italy and Spain. The material from the prospective study consisted of cDNA or gDNA derived from T cells, B-cell-depleted T cells, or PBMCs. Deeply sampled blood TCRbeta repertoires from subjects exposed to, actively infected with, or recovered from COVID-19 were included in the dataset. The repertoires were released in a freely available public database meant as a resource for research on the immune response to SARS-CoV-2. Samples came from the ongoing ImmuneRACE study (first 160 participants) plus 1,254 subjects from 6 global collaborators. A de-identified subject ID, COVID-19 status, age in years and sex were almost always included in the sample metadata. HLA class I and class II types, where available, came from metadata supplied by the sample provider rather than from assay-based typing. General findings and caveats noted by the study authors: Clinical and demographic metadata were provided uncurated, with the amount varying by source and participant.

The sequenced sample consisted of PBMCs or T cells enriched from blood (not recorded which). This clonotype was obtained from a man younger than 45 who had recovered from COVID-19.

The CDR3 amino acid sequence is: CASSLDPGPRYEQYF. The DNA sequence is as follows: TGTGCCAGCAGCTTAGACCCAGGGCCCCGCTACGAGCAGTACTTC. This sequence uses TRBV7-6 and TRBJ2-7; the D gene is possibly TRBD1, with 5 bases matching. Via the germline V gene, CDR1 is SGHVS and CDR2 FNYEAQ. CDR3 length: 15 amino acids, cysteine to phenylalanine. The only DNA kept is the CDR3, 45 bases in frame from the first base. Between the V and J ends, shortened by 1 base and 3 bases respectively, the junction contains 13 bases. Where the CDR3 stops, the reference TRBV7-6 and TRBJ2-7 genes take over; the full variable domain is GAGVSQSPRYKVTKRGQDVALRCDPISGHVSLYWYRQALGQGPEFLTYFNYEAQQDKSGLPNDRFSAERPEGSISTLTIQRTEQRDSAMYRCASSLDPGPRYEQYFGPGTRLTVT.